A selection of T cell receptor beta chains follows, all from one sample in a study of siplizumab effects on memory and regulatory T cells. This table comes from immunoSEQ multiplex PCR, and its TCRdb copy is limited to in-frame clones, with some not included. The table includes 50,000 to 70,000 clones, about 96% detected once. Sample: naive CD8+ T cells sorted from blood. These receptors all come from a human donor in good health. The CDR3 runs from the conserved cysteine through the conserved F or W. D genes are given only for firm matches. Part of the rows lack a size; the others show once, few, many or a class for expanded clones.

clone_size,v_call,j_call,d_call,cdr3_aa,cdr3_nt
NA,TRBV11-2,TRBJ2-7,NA,CASSSTHYEQYF,TGTGCCAGCAGCTCTACGCACTACGAGCAGTACTTC
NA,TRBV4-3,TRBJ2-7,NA,CASSPFGESYEQYF,TGCGCCAGCAGCCCATTCGGGGAATCCTACGAGCAGTACTTC
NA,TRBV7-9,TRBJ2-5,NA,CASSPTNPETQYF,TGTGCCAGCAGCCCGACAAATCCAGAGACCCAGTACTTC
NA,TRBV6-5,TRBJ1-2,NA,CASSYSKGDGYTF,TGTGCCAGCAGTTACTCGAAAGGGGATGGCTACACCTTC
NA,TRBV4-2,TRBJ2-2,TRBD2,CASSQDTGGSTGELFF,TGTGCCAGCAGCCAAGATACGGGGGGATCCACCGGGGAGCTGTTTTTT
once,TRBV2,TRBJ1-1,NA,CASSRGTEAFF,TGTGCCAGCAGCCGTGGGACTGAAGCTTTCTTT
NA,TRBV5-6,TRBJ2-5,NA,CASSLAGYAEYQETQYF,TGTGCCAGCAGCTTGGCCGGGTACGCCGAGTACCAAGAGACCCAGTACTTC
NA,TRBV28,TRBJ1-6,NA,CASSYSGVADSPLHF,TGTGCCAGCAGCTACTCAGGCGTGGCGGATTCACCCCTCCACTTT
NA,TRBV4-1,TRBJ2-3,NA,CASSQENRGNTDTQYF,TGCGCCAGCAGCCAAGAGAACCGGGGGAACACAGATACGCAGTATTTT
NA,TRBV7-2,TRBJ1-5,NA,CASSFFSDNQPQHF,TGTGCCAGCAGCTTCTTCAGCGACAATCAGCCCCAGCATTTT
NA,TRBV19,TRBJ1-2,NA,CATSLGGINYGYTF,TGTGCCACCTCCCTCGGAGGGATCAACTATGGCTACACCTTC
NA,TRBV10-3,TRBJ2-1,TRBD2,CAISESDSGGVGIYNEQFF,TGTGCCATCAGTGAGTCGGATAGCGGGGGGGTAGGGATTTACAATGAGCAGTTCTTC
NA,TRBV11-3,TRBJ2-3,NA,CASSLGPIDTQYF,TGTGCCAGCAGCTTGGGCCCCATTGATACGCAGTATTTT
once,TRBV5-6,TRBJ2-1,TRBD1,CASSRTGVGEQFF,TGTGCCAGCAGCCGAACAGGGGTCGGTGAGCAGTTCTTC
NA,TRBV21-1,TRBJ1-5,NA,CASSKAGQVKNQPQHF,TGTGCCAGCAGCAAAGCCGGACAGGTGAAAAATCAGCCCCAGCATTTT
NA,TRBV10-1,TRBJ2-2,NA,CASSEVSTNTGELFF,TGCGCCAGCAGTGAGGTTTCCACCAACACCGGGGAGCTGTTTTTT
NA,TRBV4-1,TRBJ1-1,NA,CASSQEPGTNTEAFF,TGCGCCAGCAGCCAAGAGCCAGGGACGAACACTGAAGCTTTCTTT
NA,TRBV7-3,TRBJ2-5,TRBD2,CASSSLAGEKETQYF,TGTGCCAGCAGCTCACTAGCGGGGGAGAAAGAGACCCAGTACTTC
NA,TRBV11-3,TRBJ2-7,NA,CASSLGVNYEQYF,TGTGCCAGCAGCCTTGGGGTTAACTACGAGCAGTACTTC
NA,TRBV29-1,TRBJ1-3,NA,CSVLGDGDSGNTIYF,TGCAGCGTTTTAGGGGACGGGGATTCTGGAAACACCATATATTTT
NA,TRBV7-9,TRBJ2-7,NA,CASSFGGGAYEQYF,TGTGCCAGCAGCTTTGGAGGGGGGGCCTACGAGCAGTACTTC
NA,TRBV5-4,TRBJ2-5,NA,CASSPVGGAGMETQYF,TGTGCCAGCAGCCCGGTGGGGGGGGCGGGAATGGAGACCCAGTACTTC
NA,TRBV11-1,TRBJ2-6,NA,CASSLSSSGANVLTF,TGTGCCAGCAGCTTATCGAGCTCTGGGGCCAACGTCCTGACTTTC
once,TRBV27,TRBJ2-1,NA,CASGDTEQFF,TGTGCCAGCGGGGACACCGAGCAGTTCTTC
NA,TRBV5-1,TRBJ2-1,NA,CASSLDSVLGDNEQFF,TGCGCCAGCAGCTTGGATTCGGTTCTGGGGGACAATGAGCAGTTCTTC
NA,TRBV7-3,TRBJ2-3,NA,CASSLLGVATDTQYF,TGTGCCAGCAGCTTACTGGGAGTAGCCACAGATACGCAGTATTTT
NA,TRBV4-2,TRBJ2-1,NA,CASSQGPPVGPENEFF,TGTGCCAGCAGCCAAGGCCCGCCCGTCGGGCCGGAGAACGAGTTCTTC